The next 27 T cell receptor beta chains were all read from a single sample in a study of shared clonotypes between healthy human individuals. The repertoire was sequenced with immunoSEQ multiplex PCR; TCRdb's copy has only in-frame clones and lacks some. The sample lists about 2.4 million clones; approximately 90% were seen once. Sequencing was carried out using naive CD4+ T cells sorted from blood. Regarding subset: CD45RA+ positively selected. These receptors all stem from a man aged 18 to 30 in good health.

The chain couples TRBV7-2 to TRBJ1-3; TRBD1 is a possible D gene (6 bases). Germline V CDR1 and CDR2: SGHTA, FQGNSA. The CDR3 has 14 amino acids. V was clipped by 1 base and J by 4 bases, with 8 bases between them. CDR3 nucleotide sequence: TGTGCCAGCAGCTTAGGGGGGCAAGGAAACACCATATATTTT. It yields the protein CASSLGGQGNTIYF. The whole variable domain, filled in from reference TRBV7-2 and TRBJ1-3, reads GAGVSQSPSNKVTEKGKDVELRCDPISGHTALYWYRQSLGQGLEFLIYFQGNSAPDKSGLPSDRFSAERTGGSVSTLTIQRTQQEDSAVYLCASSLGGQGNTIYFGEGSWLTVV.

This clone has just one count. V and J are TRBV5-4 and TRBJ2-3; 12 nucleotides agree with TRBD2. The J segment lost 0 bases and the V segment lost 1 base, leaving 12 bases of the junction unmatched. The CDR3 sequence is 20 residues long. Germline lookup yields CDR1 SGHNT and CDR2 YYREEE (reference sequence). In DNA, the CDR3 is TGTGCCAGCAGCTTGCCTGGAGGGCTAGCGGGAGGGCCCAGCACAGATACGCAGTATTTT. It codes for CASSLPGGLAGGPSTDTQYF.

DNA for the CDR3: TGTGCTAGTGGTTTGGAGCCCAATCAGCCCCAGCATTTT. Amino acids: CASGLEPNQPQHF. The V gene is TRBV12-5, the J gene TRBJ1-5; D gene ambiguous. Germline V CDR1 and CDR2: LGHNT, FRNRAP. The CDR3 is 13 amino acids. V dropped 1 base and J dropped 3 bases, with 4 bases sitting between them.

The V gene is TRBV19, the J gene TRBJ1-2; TRBD1 agrees at 9 bases. The J segment lost 5 bases and the V segment lost 4 bases, leaving 14 bases of the junction unmatched. CDR3 length: 17 amino acids. Germline loops: CDR1 LNHDA, CDR2 SQIVND (reference sequence). The CDR3 loop reads CASSTSGTGLIPYGYTF. CDR3 coding DNA: TGTGCCAGTAGTACCTCCGGGACAGGGCTGATTCCATATGGCTACACCTTC.

The V and J genes are TRBV10-1 and TRBJ2-1; 15 positions match TRBD2. Germline V gene lookup returns CDR1 WNHNN and CDR2 SYGVQD (reference sequence). V lost 8 bases, J lost 9 bases, and 5 bases stayed unmatched. There are 14 residues in the CDR3. The CDR3 DNA sequence: TGCGCCAGCTCGGGACTAGCGGGGGGCACTGAGCAGTTCTTC. Residues: CASSGLAGGTEQFF.

V and J are TRBV4-3 and TRBJ2-7; D remains ambiguous. The germline V gene has CDR1 LGHNA and CDR2 YSLEER. The CDR3 length is 16 residues. V dropped 1 base and J dropped 6 bases, with 19 bases sitting between them. The CDR3 DNA follows: TGCGCCAGCAGCCAAGCCCTCGCAGGTTCGACGGGCGAGCAGTACTTC. This codes for CASSQALAGSTGEQYF.

The CDR3 loop is CASSQTGWQPQHF. The CDR3 DNA reads as TGTGCCAGCAGTCAGACGGGGTGGCAGCCCCAGCATTTT. The chain has TRBV6-5 and TRBJ1-5, with D uncertain. CDR3 length equals 13 residues. Trimming shortened V by 5 bases and J by 7 bases, and 12 bases separated the two germline ends. Germline V lookup: CDR1 MNHEY, CDR2 SVGAGI.

V gene TRBV7-9 combines with J gene TRBJ2-2; TRBD2 is a possible D gene (5 bases). V lost 1 base and J 6 bases, leaving 6 bases between the germline ends. The CDR3 is 13 amino acids. Germline values: CDR1 SEHNR, CDR2 FQNEAQ (reference sequence). This chain's CDR3 is CASSLDGAGELFF. The DNA of the CDR3 is TGTGCCAGCAGCTTAGACGGGGCCGGGGAGCTGTTTTTT.

DNA of the CDR3: TGTGCCAGCAGCTTACACGGGGCGTCACTGATCTCCTACGAGCAGTACTTC. This codes for CASSLHGASLISYEQYF. This chain links TRBV5-4 with TRBJ2-7, with D perhaps TRBD1 or TRBD2 (5 bases each). Germline loops: CDR1 SGHNT, CDR2 YYREEE (reference sequence). Trimming took off 2 bases at V and 0 bases at J, with 18 bases between the two ends. The CDR3 spans 17 residues. The variable domain in full, completed from reference TRBV5-4 and TRBJ2-7, reads ETGVTQSPTHLIKTRGQQVTLRCSSQSGHNTVSWYQQALGQGPQFIFQYYREEENGRGNFPPRFSGLQFPNYSSELNVNALELDDSALYLCASSLHGASLISYEQYFGPGTRLTVT.

CDR3 sequence (DNA): TGTGCCAGCAGTGACAGACTCACAGATACGCAGTATTTT. Protein sequence: CASSDRLTDTQYF. The chain couples TRBV6-6 to TRBJ2-3; a possible D gene is TRBD1 (5 bases). Germline loops: CDR1 MNHNY, CDR2 SVGAGI (reference sequence). The CDR3 contains 13 residues. V was cut by 5 bases and J by 2 bases, with 8 bases left in between.

The chain combines TRBV5-6 with TRBJ2-2; 8 positions agree with TRBD1. With V trimmed by 3 bases and J by 4 bases, 8 bases remained unmatched. The CDR3 covers 16 residues. Germline loops: CDR1 SGHDT, CDR2 YYEEEE. The CDR3 is CASSSDRGWGTGELFF. CDR3 sequence (DNA): TGTGCCAGCAGCTCCGACAGGGGTTGGGGCACCGGGGAGCTGTTTTTT.

The rearrangement uses TRBV6-1 and TRBJ2-3, with 7 nucleotides matching TRBD2. V lost 3 bases and J lost 0; bases outside the gene matches: 12. The CDR3 runs to 18 residues. Germline values: CDR1 MNHNS, CDR2 SASEGT. CDR3 residues: CASSETQRAGLSTDTQYF. As DNA, the CDR3 is TGTGCCAGCAGTGAGACGCAGCGAGCGGGACTTAGCACAGATACGCAGTATTTT.

This clone was found once. The J gene is TRBJ1-4, the V gene TRBV5-1; no clear D. V dropped 4 bases and J dropped 4 bases, with 14 bases sitting between them. This CDR3 comprises 15 residues. Germline CDR1 SGHRS, CDR2 YFSETQ. CDR3 sequence reads: CASSPEVAGNEKLFF. DNA for the CDR3: TGCGCCAGCAGCCCAGAGGTTGCGGGTAATGAAAAACTGTTTTTT.

The chain recombines TRBV19 with TRBJ2-5, with 7 bases fitting TRBD1. V dropped 3 bases and J dropped 4; count of bases not matched to a gene: 5. Germline V gene sequence: CDR1 LNHDA, CDR2 SQIVND (reference sequence). This CDR3 has 14 residues. CDR3 coding DNA: TGTGCCAGTAGTATGCCGGGGACAGTAGAGACCCAGTACTTC. This codes for CASSMPGTVETQYF.

This chain joins TRBV11-2 and TRBJ1-4, with 11 positions matching TRBD1. Germline V lookup: CDR1 SGHAT, CDR2 FQNNGV. J gave up 7 bases and V 5 bases, and 3 bases lay outside the gene matches. This CDR3 has 14 residues. The CDR3 spells CASSPGQGVEKLFF. CDR3 sequence (DNA): TGTGCCAGCAGCCCGGGACAGGGGGTTGAAAAACTGTTTTTT.

The V gene is TRBV28, the J gene TRBJ1-6; 8 positions agree with TRBD1. Germline V gene data show CDR1 as MDHEN and CDR2 as SYDVKM. V shed 4 bases, J shed 13 bases, and the junction held 12 bases outside the gene matches. CDR3 length: 15 amino acids. The CDR3 loop reads CASSSGQGSVAPLHF. The DNA of the CDR3 is TGTGCCAGCAGTTCCGGACAGGGATCGGTCGCGCCCCTCCACTTT.

V and J are TRBV13 and TRBJ1-3, with TRBD1 as a possible D gene (5 bases). The CDR3 runs to 14 residues. V was shortened by 3 bases and J by 2 bases, with 8 bases between the two germline ends. Germline loops: CDR1 PRHDT, CDR2 FYEKMQ (reference sequence). The CDR3 loop reads CASSLLGPGNTIYF. In DNA, the CDR3 is TGTGCCAGCAGCTTGTTGGGGCCTGGAAACACCATATATTTT. Full variable domain (outside the CDR3, taken from reference TRBV13 and TRBJ1-3): AAGVIQSPRHLIKEKRETATLKCYPIPRHDTVYWYQQGPGQDPQFLISFYEKMQSDKGSIPDRFSAQQFSDYHSELNMSSLELGDSALYFCASSLLGPGNTIYFGEGSWLTVV.

The V and J genes are TRBV18 and TRBJ2-7; no clear D gene. Trimming removed 1 base from V and 3 bases from J, with 10 bases in between. From germline, CDR1 is KGHSH and CDR2 LQKENI. The CDR3 has 14 amino acids. For the CDR3, the DNA is TGTGCCAGCTCACCACTGGGCAGGAACTACGAGCAGTACTTC. Translated, it gives CASSPLGRNYEQYF.

The chain uses TRBV4-1 and TRBJ2-1, with TRBD2 matching over 11 bases. The CDR3 contains 17 residues. Trimming took 4 bases from V and 0 from J; bases not matched to a gene: 5. Germline V lookup: CDR1 MGHRA, CDR2 YSYEKL. The CDR3 here is CASSLHSGRGSYNEQFF. The CDR3 DNA reads TGCGCCAGCAGCCTTCATAGCGGGAGGGGCTCCTACAATGAGCAGTTCTTC.

This chain joins TRBV18 and TRBJ2-2, with D hard to call. Trimming cost V 2 bases and J 2 bases, with 6 bases left between them. The CDR3 spans 14 residues. Germline V lookup: CDR1 KGHSH, CDR2 LQKENI. As DNA, the CDR3 is TGTGCCAGCTCACCAGCGGATAACACCGGGGAGCTGTTTTTT. Residues: CASSPADNTGELFF.

The V call is TRBV6-6, the J call TRBJ1-5, with TRBD1 as a possible D gene (5 bases). CDR1 and CDR2 from the germline V gene are MNHNY and SVGAGI (reference sequence). The V end lost 5 bases, the J end lost 4 bases, and 15 bases lay between the germline ends. The CDR3 totals 15 residues. The CDR3: CASSSDGGPNQPQHF. CDR3 nucleotide sequence: TGTGCCAGCAGTAGTGATGGGGGACCAAATCAGCCCCAGCATTTT.

The chain joins TRBV28 to TRBJ2-1; 10 nucleotides line up with TRBD1. Unmatched junction bases numbered 12, after V lost 6 bases and J lost 7 bases. The CDR3 extends over 16 amino acids. CDR1 is MDHEN, CDR2 SYDVKM, per germline. The CDR3 reads CASSRNRDRGRNEQFF. CDR3 coding DNA: TGTGCCAGCAGCCGTAACCGGGACAGGGGCCGAAATGAGCAGTTCTTC.

The V and J genes are TRBV7-2 and TRBJ2-5; 7 bases agree with TRBD1. The CDR3 has 13 residues. Losses at the gene ends were 6 bases for V and 5 bases for J; bases not matched to a gene: 6. CDR1 is SGHTA and CDR2 is FQGNSA in the germline V gene. The CDR3 DNA reads as TGTGCCAGCAGTACAGGGGTAGGGGAGACCCAGTACTTC. The encoded protein is CASSTGVGETQYF. The whole variable domain, remainder taken from reference TRBV7-2 and TRBJ2-5, is GAGVSQSPSNKVTEKGKDVELRCDPISGHTALYWYRQSLGQGLEFLIYFQGNSAPDKSGLPSDRFSAERTGGSVSTLTIQRTQQEDSAVYLCASSTGVGETQYFGPGTRLLVL.

The genes are TRBV5-1 and TRBJ2-1; no definite D call. V was cut by 0 bases and J by 8 bases, with 6 bases left in between. The CDR3 contains 12 residues. The germline gives CDR1 SGHRS, CDR2 YFSETQ. CDR3 sequence (DNA): TGCGCCAGCAGCTTGGCCCGCGATGAGCAGTTCTTC. It yields the protein CASSLARDEQFF.

The V call is TRBV19, the J call TRBJ2-2; D is perhaps TRBD2 (5 bases). The germline V gene encodes CDR1 LNHDA and CDR2 SQIVND (reference sequence). Trimming shortened V by 3 bases and J by 3 bases, and 8 bases separated the two germline ends. The CDR3 runs to 14 residues. The CDR3 region is CASSINGDTGELFF. The CDR3 DNA is TGTGCCAGTAGTATTAACGGGGACACCGGGGAGCTGTTTTTT.

V gene TRBV18 combines with J gene TRBJ2-3, with TRBD1 identical over 9 bases. The CDR3 extends over 15 amino acids. V lost 4 bases, J lost 2 bases, and 4 bases stayed unmatched. Germline V gene data show CDR1 as KGHSH and CDR2 as LQKENI. The CDR3 reads CASSLGQGTTDTQYF. The CDR3, as DNA: TGTGCCAGCTCACTCGGACAGGGGACCACAGATACGCAGTATTTT.

This chain links TRBV5-4 with TRBJ2-1; D uncertain. Germline CDR1 SGHNT, CDR2 YYREEE (reference sequence). This CDR3 has 15 residues. Deletions cut 4 bases from V and 2 bases from J, with 13 bases between. The CDR3 sequence: CASSPNLGTYNEQFF. CDR3 DNA: TGTGCCAGCAGCCCTAACCTGGGCACCTACAATGAGCAGTTCTTC. Combining the CDR3 with reference TRBV5-4 and TRBJ2-1 gives the whole variable domain ETGVTQSPTHLIKTRGQQVTLRCSSQSGHNTVSWYQQALGQGPQFIFQYYREEENGRGNFPPRFSGLQFPNYSSELNVNALELDDSALYLCASSPNLGTYNEQFFGPGTRLTVL.